This T cell receptor beta chain comes out of a study of T cells in women clearing cervical HPV infection. Across the whole study: With HLA typing for only a few women, HLA confounding remains possible.

The protocol was immunoSEQ multiplex PCR, while the TCRdb copy is restricted to in-frame clones and leaves out a portion. This sample's table reports about 48,000 clones. Comments on this clone: The antigen remains undetermined. Read data end 3 residues before the CDR3 end; the end is taken from the germline J gene.

Points from the study as a whole: TRBV6-7 abundance was lower in cases than controls (0.11% versus 0.16%). Effector/memory and HPV-specific T cells were not isolated, and association timing is unknown.

The CDR3 totals 17 residues. Trimming took off 5 bases at V and 5 bases at J, with 22 bases between the two ends. Germline-derived CDR1 and CDR2 are LNHDA and SQIVND (reference sequence). This clonotype was obtained from a woman aged 18 to 69 with a cervical HPV16 infection that either progressed to CIN3+ or cleared (not recorded which). V and J are TRBV19 and TRBJ1-5; D is undetermined. Material: blood buffy coat. The CDR3: CASSPDYGRTSDQPQHF. The covered CDR3 bases are TGTGCCAGTAGTCCGGACTATGGCCGTACCTCGGATCAGCCC.